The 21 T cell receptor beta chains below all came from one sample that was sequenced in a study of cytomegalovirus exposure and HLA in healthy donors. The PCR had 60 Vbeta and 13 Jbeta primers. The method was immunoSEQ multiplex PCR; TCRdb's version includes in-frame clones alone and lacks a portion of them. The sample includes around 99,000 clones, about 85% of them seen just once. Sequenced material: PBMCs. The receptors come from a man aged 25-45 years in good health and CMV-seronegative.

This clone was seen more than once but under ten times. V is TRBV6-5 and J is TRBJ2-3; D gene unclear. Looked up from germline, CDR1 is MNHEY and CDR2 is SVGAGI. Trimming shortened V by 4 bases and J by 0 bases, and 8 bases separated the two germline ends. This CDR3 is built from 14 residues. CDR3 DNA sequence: TGTGCCAGCAGTTCGACGGGTAGCACAGATACGCAGTATTTT. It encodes CASSSTGSTDTQYF.

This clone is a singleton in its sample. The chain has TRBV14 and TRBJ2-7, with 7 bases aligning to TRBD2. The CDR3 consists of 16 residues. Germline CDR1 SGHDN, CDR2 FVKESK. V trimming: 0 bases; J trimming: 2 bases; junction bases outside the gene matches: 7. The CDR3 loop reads CASSQDGWGRAYEQYF. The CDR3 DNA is TGTGCCAGCAGCCAAGATGGTTGGGGGAGGGCCTACGAGCAGTACTTC.

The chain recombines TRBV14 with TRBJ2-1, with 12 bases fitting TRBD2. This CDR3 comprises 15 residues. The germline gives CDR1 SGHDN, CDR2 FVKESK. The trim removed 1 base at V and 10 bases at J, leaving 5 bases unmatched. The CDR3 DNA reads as TGTGCCAGCAGCCAAGGGTGGGGACTAGCGGGCGAGCAGTTCTTC. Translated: CASSQGWGLAGEQFF.

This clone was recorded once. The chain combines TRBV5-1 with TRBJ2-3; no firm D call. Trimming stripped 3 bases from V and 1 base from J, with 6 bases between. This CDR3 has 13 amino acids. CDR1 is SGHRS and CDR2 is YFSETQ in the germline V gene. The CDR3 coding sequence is TGCGCCAGCAGCTCAAGCGGCACAGATACGCAGTATTTT. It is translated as CASSSSGTDTQYF.

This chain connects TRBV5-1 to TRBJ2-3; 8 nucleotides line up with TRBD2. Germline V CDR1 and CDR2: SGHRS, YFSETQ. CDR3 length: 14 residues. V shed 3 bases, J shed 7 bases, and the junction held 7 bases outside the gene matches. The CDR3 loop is CASSYASGGYTQYF. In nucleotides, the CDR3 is TGCGCCAGCAGCTACGCCAGCGGGGGATATACGCAGTATTTT.

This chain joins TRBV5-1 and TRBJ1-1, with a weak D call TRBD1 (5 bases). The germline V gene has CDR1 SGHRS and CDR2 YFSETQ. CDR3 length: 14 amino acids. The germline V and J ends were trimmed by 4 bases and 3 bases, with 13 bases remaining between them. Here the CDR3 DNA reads TGCGCCAGCAGCCCGGGAGGAGGGGACACTGAAGCTTTCTTT. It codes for CASSPGGGDTEAFF.

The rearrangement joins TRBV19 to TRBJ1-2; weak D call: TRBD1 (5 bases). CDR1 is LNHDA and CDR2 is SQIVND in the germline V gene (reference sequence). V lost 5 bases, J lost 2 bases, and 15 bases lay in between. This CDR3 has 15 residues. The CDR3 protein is CASSYPGLRNYGYTF. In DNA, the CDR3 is TGTGCCAGTAGTTACCCGGGACTCAGGAACTATGGCTACACCTTC.

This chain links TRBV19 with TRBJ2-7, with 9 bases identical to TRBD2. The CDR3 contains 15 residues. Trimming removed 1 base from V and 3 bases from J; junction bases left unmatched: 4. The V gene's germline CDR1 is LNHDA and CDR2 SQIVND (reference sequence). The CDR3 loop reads CASSIAGTSYYEQYF. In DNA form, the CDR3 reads TGTGCCAGTAGTATAGCGGGGACTAGCTACTACGAGCAGTACTTC.

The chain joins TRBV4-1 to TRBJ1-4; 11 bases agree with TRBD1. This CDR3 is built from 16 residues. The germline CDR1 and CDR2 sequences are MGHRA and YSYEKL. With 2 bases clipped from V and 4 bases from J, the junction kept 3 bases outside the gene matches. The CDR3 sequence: CASSQPGQGVNEKLFF. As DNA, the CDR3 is TGCGCCAGCAGCCAACCGGGACAGGGGGTTAATGAAAAACTGTTTTTT.

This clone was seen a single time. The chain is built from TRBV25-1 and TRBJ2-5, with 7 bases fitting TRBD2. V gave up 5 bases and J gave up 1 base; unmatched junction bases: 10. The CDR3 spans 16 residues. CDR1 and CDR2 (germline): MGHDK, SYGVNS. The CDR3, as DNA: TGTGCCAGCAGTCCCGGGTACGAGCGGGGCCAAGAGACCCAGTACTTC. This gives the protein CASSPGYERGQETQYF.

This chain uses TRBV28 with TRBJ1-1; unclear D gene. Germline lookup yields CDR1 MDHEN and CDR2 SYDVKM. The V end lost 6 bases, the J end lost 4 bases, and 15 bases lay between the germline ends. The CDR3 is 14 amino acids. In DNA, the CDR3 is TGTGCCAGCAGGCTCGCGAGTCGCGGCACTGAAGCTTTCTTT. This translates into CASRLASRGTEAFF.

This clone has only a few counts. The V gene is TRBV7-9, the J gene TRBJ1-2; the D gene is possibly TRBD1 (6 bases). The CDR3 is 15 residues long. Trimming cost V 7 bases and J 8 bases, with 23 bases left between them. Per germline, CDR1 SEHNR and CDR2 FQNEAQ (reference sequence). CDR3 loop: CASTQEGGVWRGYTF. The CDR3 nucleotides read TGTGCCAGCACTCAAGAGGGGGGGGTATGGCGCGGCTACACCTTC.

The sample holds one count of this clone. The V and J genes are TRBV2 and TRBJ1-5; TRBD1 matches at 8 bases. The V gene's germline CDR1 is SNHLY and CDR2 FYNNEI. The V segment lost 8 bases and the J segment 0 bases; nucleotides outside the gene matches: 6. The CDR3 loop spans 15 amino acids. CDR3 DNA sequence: TGTGCCAGCGGACGGACAGGGTTTAGCAATCAGCCCCAGCATTTT. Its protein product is CASGRTGFSNQPQHF.

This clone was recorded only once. The CDR3 coding sequence is TGCAGCGGGAAAGGGAGAGGGGGCCAGAACACTGAAGCTTTCTTT. Amino acids: CSGKGRGGQNTEAFF. The V and J genes are TRBV29-1 and TRBJ1-1; 7 nucleotides align to TRBD1. The germline gives CDR1 SQVTM, CDR2 ANQGSEA. The CDR3 loop spans 15 amino acids. V lost 7 bases and J lost 1; bases outside the gene matches: 12.

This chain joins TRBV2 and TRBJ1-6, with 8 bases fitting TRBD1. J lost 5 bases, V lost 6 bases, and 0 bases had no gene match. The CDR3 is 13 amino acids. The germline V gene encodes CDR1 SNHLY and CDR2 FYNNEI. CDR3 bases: TGTGCCAGCAGGGACAGGGATAATTCACCCCTCCACTTT. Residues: CASRDRDNSPLHF.

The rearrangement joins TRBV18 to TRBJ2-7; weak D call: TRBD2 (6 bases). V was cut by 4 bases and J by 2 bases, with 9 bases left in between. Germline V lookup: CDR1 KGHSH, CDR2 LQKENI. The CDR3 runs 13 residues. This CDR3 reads CASSLPGAYEQYF. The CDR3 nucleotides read TGTGCCAGCTCACTTCCGGGGGCCTACGAGCAGTACTTC. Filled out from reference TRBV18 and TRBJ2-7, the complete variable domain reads NAGVMQNPRHLVRRRGQEARLRCSPMKGHSHVYWYRQLPEEGLKFMVYLQKENIIDESGMPKERFSAEFPKEGPSILRIQQVVRGDSAAYFCASSLPGAYEQYFGPGTRLTVT.

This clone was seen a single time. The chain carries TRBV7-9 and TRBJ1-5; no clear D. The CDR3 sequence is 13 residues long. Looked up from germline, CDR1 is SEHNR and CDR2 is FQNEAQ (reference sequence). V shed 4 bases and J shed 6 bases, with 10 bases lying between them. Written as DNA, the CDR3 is TGTGCCAGCAGCTCGGGGTACAGTCAGCCCCAGCATTTT. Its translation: CASSSGYSQPQHF.

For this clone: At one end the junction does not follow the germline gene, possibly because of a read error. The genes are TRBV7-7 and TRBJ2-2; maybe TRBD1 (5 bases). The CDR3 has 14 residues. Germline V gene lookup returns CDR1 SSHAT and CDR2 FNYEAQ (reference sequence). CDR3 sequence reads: CASSLTGNTGELFF. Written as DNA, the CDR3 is TGTGCTAGCAGCTTAACAGGGAACACCGGGGAGCTGTTTTTT.

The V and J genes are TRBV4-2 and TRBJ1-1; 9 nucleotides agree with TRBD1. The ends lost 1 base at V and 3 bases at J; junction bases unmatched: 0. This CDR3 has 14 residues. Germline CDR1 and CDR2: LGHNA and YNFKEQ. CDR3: CASSQGTGDTEAFF. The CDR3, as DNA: TGTGCCAGCAGCCAAGGGACAGGGGACACTGAAGCTTTCTTT.

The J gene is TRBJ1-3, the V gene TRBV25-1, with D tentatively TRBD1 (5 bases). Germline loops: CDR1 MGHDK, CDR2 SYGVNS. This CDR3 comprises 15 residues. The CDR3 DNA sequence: TGTGCTGTGTCGTTCGGGGGGTCCTCTGGAAACACCATATATTTT. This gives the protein CAVSFGGSSGNTIYF.

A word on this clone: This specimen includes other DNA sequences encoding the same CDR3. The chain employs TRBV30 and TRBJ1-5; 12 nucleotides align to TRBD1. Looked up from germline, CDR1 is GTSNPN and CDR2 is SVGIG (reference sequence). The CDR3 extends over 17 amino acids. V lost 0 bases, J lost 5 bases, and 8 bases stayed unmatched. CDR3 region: CAWSVISGTGGDQPQHF. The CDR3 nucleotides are TGTGCCTGGAGTGTTATTTCTGGGACAGGGGGCGATCAGCCCCAGCATTTT.